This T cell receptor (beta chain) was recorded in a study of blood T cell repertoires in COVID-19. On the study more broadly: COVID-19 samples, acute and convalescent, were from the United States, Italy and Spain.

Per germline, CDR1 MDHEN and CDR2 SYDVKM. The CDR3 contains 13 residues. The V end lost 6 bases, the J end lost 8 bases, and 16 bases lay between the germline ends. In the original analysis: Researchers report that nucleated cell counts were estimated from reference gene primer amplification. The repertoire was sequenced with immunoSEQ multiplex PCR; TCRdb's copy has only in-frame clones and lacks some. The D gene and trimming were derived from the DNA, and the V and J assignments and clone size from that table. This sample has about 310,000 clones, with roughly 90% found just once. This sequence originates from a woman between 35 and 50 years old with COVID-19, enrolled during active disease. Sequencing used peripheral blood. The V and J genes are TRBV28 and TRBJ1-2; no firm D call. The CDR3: CASSPAELKGYTF. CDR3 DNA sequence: TGTGCCAGCAGCCCCGCGGAGCTTAAAGGCTACACCTTC.